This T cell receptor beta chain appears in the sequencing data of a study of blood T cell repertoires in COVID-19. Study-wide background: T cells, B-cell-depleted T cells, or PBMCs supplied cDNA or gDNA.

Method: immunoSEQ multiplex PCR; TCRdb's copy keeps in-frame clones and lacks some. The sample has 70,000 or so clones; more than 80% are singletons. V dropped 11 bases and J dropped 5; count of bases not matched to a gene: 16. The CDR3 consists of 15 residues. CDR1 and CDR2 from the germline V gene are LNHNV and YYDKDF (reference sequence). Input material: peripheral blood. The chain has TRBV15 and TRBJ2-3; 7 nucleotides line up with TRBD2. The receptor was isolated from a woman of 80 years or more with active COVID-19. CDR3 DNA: TGTGCCCCGGGACCCGGGAGGCCCCAGGGAGATACGCAGTATTTT. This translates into CAPGPGRPQGDTQYF.